The present T cell receptor (beta chain) was sequenced within a study of T cells after yellow fever vaccination. TCRdb independently ran MiXCR on the 5' RACE reads; one entry per CDR3 protein. The sample holds a few hundred thousand distinct CDR3 sequences; approximately 5.2% are singletons and the top ten take about 3.5%. Only a few counts were recorded for this clonotype. Per the germline V gene, CDR1 is SEHNR and CDR2 is FQNEAQ (reference sequence). The CDR3 loop spans 16 amino acids. The V end lost 4 bases, the J end lost 0 bases, and 13 bases lay between the germline ends. The chain employs TRBV7-9 and TRBJ2-1; D is unclear. The starting material was CD4+ T cells sorted from PBMCs, obtained on the day of the yellow fever booster vaccination. This receptor was identified in a man aged 18 to 35 who received the YFV17D yellow fever vaccine. The CDR3 DNA sequence: TGTGCCAGCAGCTCGCCGGGTCCAAGCTCCTACAATGAGCAGTTCTTC. Its translation: CASSSPGPSSYNEQFF. The variable domain in full, with the rest retrieved from reference TRBV7-9 and TRBJ2-1, is DTGVSQNPRHKITKRGQNVTFRCDPISEHNRLYWYRQTLGQGPEFLTYFQNEAQLEKSRLLSDRFSAERPKGSFSTLEIQRTEQGDSAMYLCASSSPGPSSYNEQFFGPGTRLTVL.